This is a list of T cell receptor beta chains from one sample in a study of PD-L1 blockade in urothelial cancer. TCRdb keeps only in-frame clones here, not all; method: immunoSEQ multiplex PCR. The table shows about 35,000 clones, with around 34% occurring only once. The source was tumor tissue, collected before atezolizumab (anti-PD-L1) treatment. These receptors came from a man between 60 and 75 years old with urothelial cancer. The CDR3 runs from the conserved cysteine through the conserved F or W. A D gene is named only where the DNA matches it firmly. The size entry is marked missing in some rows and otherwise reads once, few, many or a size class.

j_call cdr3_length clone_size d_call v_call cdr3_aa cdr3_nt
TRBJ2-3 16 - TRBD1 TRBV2 CANNLRTGGGTDTQYF TGTGCCAACAATTTGAGGACAGGGGGAGGCACAGATACGCAGTATTTT
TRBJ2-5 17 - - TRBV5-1 CASSFRGLVGLEETQYF TGCGCCAGCAGCTTCCGGGGTTTGGTAGGCCTAGAAGAGACCCAGTACTTC
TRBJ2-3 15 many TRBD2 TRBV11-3 CASSLQSGGGDTQYF TGTGCCAGCAGCTTACAAAGCGGGGGAGGAGATACGCAGTATTTT
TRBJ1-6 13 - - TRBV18 CASSQYSNSPLHF TGTGCCAGCTCGCAATATTCTAATTCACCCCTCCACTTT
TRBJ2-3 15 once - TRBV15 CATSRRVSSTDTQYF TGTGCCACCAGCCGGCGGGTATCTAGCACAGATACGCAGTATTTT
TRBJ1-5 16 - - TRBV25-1 CASSARGKGANQPQHF TGTGCCAGCAGTGCTCGGGGGAAAGGGGCCAATCAGCCCCAGCATTTT
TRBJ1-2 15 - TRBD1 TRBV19 CASSLPTGGRYGYTF TGTGCCAGTAGTCTCCCGACAGGGGGCAGGTATGGCTACACCTTC
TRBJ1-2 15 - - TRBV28 CASSLDRYSNYGYTF TGTGCCAGCAGTTTAGACAGGTATTCTAACTATGGCTACACCTTC
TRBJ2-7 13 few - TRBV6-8 CASSWQGEAEQYF TGTGCCAGCAGTTGGCAGGGGGAGGCCGAGCAGTACTTC
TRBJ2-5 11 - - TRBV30 CAWSARETQYF TGTGCCTGGAGTGCGCGGGAGACCCAGTACTTC
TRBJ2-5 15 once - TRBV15 CATSRDFSGQETQYF TGTGCCACCAGCAGAGATTTTAGCGGACAAGAGACCCAGTACTTC
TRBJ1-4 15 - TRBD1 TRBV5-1 CASSGGTGVNEKLFF TGCGCCAGCAGCGGTGGGACAGGGGTTAATGAAAAACTGTTTTTT
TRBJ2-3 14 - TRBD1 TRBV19 CASRGQGGTDTQYF TGTGCCAGTAGAGGACAGGGGGGCACAGATACGCAGTATTTT
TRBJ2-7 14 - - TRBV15 CATSRDVGSPEQYF TGTGCCACCAGCAGAGACGTGGGGTCCCCTGAGCAGTACTTC
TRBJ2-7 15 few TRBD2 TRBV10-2 CASSESLAVDYEQYF TGCGCCAGCAGTGAGTCACTAGCGGTCGACTACGAGCAGTACTTC
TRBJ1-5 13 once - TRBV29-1 CSVARAGNQPQHF TGCAGCGTTGCTAGGGCCGGCAATCAGCCCCAGCATTTT
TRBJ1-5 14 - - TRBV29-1 CSVSGGGINQPQHF TGCAGCGTGTCGGGGGGGGGCATCAATCAGCCCCAGCATTTT